This entry is about one T cell receptor beta chain. What it binds is unknown. Repertoires were generated with immunoSEQ multiplex PCR, while TCRdb's copy carries only in-frame clones and drops some. The sample consists of some 150,000 clones, 87% of them appearing once. Germline CDR1 SGHNT, CDR2 YYREEE (reference sequence). Trimming at V came to 2 bases and at J to 5 bases, leaving 7 bases not matched to a gene. This CDR3 is built from 15 residues. Time point here: blood 2 weeks post-SBRT. Treatment: 15 Gy SBRT to primary tumor, nephrectomy 4 weeks later. After SBRT, blood was collected at 2 and 4 weeks, plus baseline. The data were obtained in a study of radiation and T cells in renal cell carcinoma. Overall study: Nephrectomy followed 15 Gy stereotactic body radiation by 4 weeks.

Study findings and constraints: No pretreatment tumor biopsies were available for baseline clonotypes.

The source material was blood, sampled from a patient whose treatment included radiotherapy and nephrectomy. The receptor comes from a woman aged 45-65 years with renal cell carcinoma. The chain uses TRBV5-4 and TRBJ1-5; TRBD1 aligns across 7 bases. The CDR3 region is CASSFLDRPDQPQHF. The CDR3 nucleotides read TGTGCCAGCAGCTTTTTGGACAGGCCAGATCAGCCCCAGCATTTT.